A selection of T cell receptor beta chains follows, all from one sample in a study of CD8 T cell repertoires and HIV-1 epitope variants. Their antigens remain unidentified. Data came from immunoSEQ multiplex PCR; TCRdb stores just in-frame clones and leaves some out. This table has about 5,100 clones, approximately 72% appearing once. The sample was cultured CD8+ T cells derived from PBMCs. These receptors all stem from a male donor with HIV. Both conserved end residues are part of each CDR3. D genes are given only for firm matches. Size values are once, few and many counts, or a class for expanded clones, and some rows have none.

v_gene	abundance	d_gene	j_gene	CDR3aa	CDR3nt
TRBV5-6	few	.	TRBJ2-2	CASSLGTGVAGELFF	TGTGCCAGCAGCTTGGGAACAGGTGTGGCCGGGGAGCTGTTTTTT
TRBV11-2	.	.	TRBJ2-1	CASSWKADSYNEQFF	TGTGCCAGCAGCTGGAAAGCGGATTCCTACAATGAGCAGTTCTTC
TRBV9	few	TRBD2	TRBJ2-7	CASSPSSGRGAYEQYF	TGTGCCAGCAGCCCTTCTAGCGGCCGAGGAGCCTACGAGCAGTACTTC
TRBV5-1	.	TRBD2	TRBJ2-3	CASSLELAGRSSSTDTQYF	TGCGCCAGCAGCTTGGAACTAGCGGGCCGCTCATCTAGCACAGATACGCAGTATTTT
TRBV19	.	.	TRBJ2-7	CASSILVSDEQYF	TGCGCCAGTAGTATACTAGTCAGCGACGAGCAGTACTTC
TRBV19	.	TRBD2	TRBJ2-7	CASSTHAGLAESSYEQYF	TGTGCCAGTAGTACTCACGCTGGACTAGCGGAAAGCTCCTACGAGCAGTACTTC
TRBV4-1	few	.	TRBJ2-3	CASSQATGLDTQYF	TGCGCCAGCAGCCAAGCTACAGGGTTAGATACGCAGTATTTT
TRBV13	.	TRBD1	TRBJ1-1	CASSSGQGAGTEAFF	TGTGCCAGCAGCTCGGGACAGGGGGCGGGCACTGAAGCTTTCTTT
TRBV28	.	TRBD2	TRBJ2-1	CASSLVGGNNEQFF	TGTGCCAGCAGTTTAGTGGGAGGGAATAATGAGCAGTTCTTC
TRBV5-4	.	TRBD1	TRBJ2-7	CASSLPGTDYEQYF	TGTGCCAGCAGCTTGCCCGGGACAGACTACGAGCAGTACTTC
TRBV18	.	TRBD2	TRBJ2-2	CASSPSASGGLTGELFF	TGTGCCAGCTCACCCAGCGCTAGCGGGGGGCTTACCGGGGAGCTGTTTTTT
TRBV11-2	.	TRBD1	TRBJ2-7	CASSYGTGSYEQYF	TGTGCCAGCAGCTACGGGACAGGTTCCTACGAGCAGTACTTC
TRBV9	few	TRBD1	TRBJ1-4	CASSLDRAAEKLFF	TGTGCCAGCAGCTTGGACAGGGCTGCTGAAAAACTGTTTTTT
TRBV27	.	.	TRBJ1-2	CASSFWPLSDGYTF	TGTGCCAGCAGTTTCTGGCCTCTGTCTGACGGCTACACCTTC
TRBV9	medium-sized	.	TRBJ2-7	CASSVSGGMDEQYF	TGTGCCAGCAGCGTGTCAGGGGGGATGGACGAGCAGTACTTC
TRBV27	.	.	TRBJ2-5	CASSLSYTAQETQYF	TGTGCCAGCAGTTTATCGTATACGGCCCAAGAGACCCAGTACTTC
TRBV29-1	.	.	TRBJ2-7	CSVDGNPTSSYEQYF	TGCAGCGTTGATGGAAACCCCACTAGCTCCTACGAGCAGTACTTC
TRBV6-4	.	TRBD2	TRBJ2-3	CASSSAGGSTDTQYF	TGTGCCAGCAGTTCCGCGGGAGGGAGCACAGATACGCAGTATTTT
TRBV6-5	once	TRBD2	TRBJ2-7	CASSYGTSPYEQYF	TGTGCCAGCAGTTACGGGACTAGCCCCTACGAGCAGTACTTC
TRBV6-5	.	TRBD1	TRBJ1-2	CASSYSGTVDGYTF	TGTGCCAGCAGTTACTCAGGGACAGTGGATGGCTACACCTTC
TRBV4-2	.	.	TRBJ2-5	CASTPGAETQYF	TGTGCCAGCACGCCAGGGGCGGAGACCCAGTACTTC
TRBV27	few	.	TRBJ2-7	CASSFGTATYEQYF	TGTGCCAGCAGTTTTGGTACAGCTACCTACGAGCAGTACTTC
TRBV10-1	.	.	TRBJ2-7	CASSAWGTYEQYF	TGCGCCAGCAGTGCATGGGGTACCTACGAGCAGTACTTC
TRBV5-1	.	.	TRBJ2-1	CASSFQGHNEQFF	TGTGCCAGCAGCTTCCAGGGGCACAATGAGCAGTTCTTC
TRBV5-1	.	.	TRBJ1-3	CASSFVSLSSPGNTIYF	TGCGCCAGCTCGTTCGTCAGCCTTAGTAGTCCTGGAAACACCATATATTTT
TRBV27	few	TRBD1	TRBJ2-7	CASSTSDRGLHEQYF	TGTGCCAGCAGCACCTCCGACAGGGGTTTGCACGAGCAGTACTTC
TRBV2	.	TRBD1	TRBJ2-3	CASSETEDRVAAGGDTQYF	TGTGCCAGCAGCGAAACGGAGGACAGGGTTGCAGCAGGCGGAGATACGCAGTATTTT
TRBV7-6	.	.	TRBJ2-7	CASSLTPPDRPPHEQYF	TGTGCCAGCAGCTTAACCCCCCCCGACAGGCCGCCCCACGAGCAGTACTTC
TRBV28	large	.	TRBJ1-2	CASSIRPTDFDYGYTF	TGTGCCAGCAGTATACGCCCGACAGATTTCGACTATGGCTACACCTTC
TRBV4-1	.	.	TRBJ2-3	CASSQDLGPDTQYF	TGCGCCAGCAGCCAAGATTTGGGTCCTGATACGCAGTATTTT
TRBV19	.	TRBD1	TRBJ1-5	CASRAGTDFYSNQPQHF	TGTGCCAGTAGGGCCGGGACAGACTTTTATAGCAATCAGCCCCAGCATTTT
TRBV7-2	medium-sized	.	TRBJ2-7	CASSLTRDSSYEQYF	TGTGCCAGCAGCTTAACCCGGGACTCCTCCTACGAGCAGTACTTC
TRBV5-6	.	TRBD1	TRBJ1-2	CASSLWYPGQDLYGYTF	TGTGCCAGCAGCTTGTGGTATCCGGGACAGGACCTCTATGGCTACACCTTC
TRBV27	.	.	TRBJ1-1	CASSLQVNTEAFF	TGTGCCAGCAGTTTACAGGTGAACACTGAAGCTTTCTTT
TRBV29-1	.	.	TRBJ1-2	CSVESGHGYTF	TGCAGCGTTGAGTCAGGTCATGGCTACACCTTC
TRBV7-8	.	TRBD1	TRBJ2-7	CASSRLTGGFDEQYF	TGTGCCAGCAGCCGGCTGACAGGGGGTTTCGACGAGCAGTACTTC
TRBV29-1	.	.	TRBJ2-2	CSVLLRGKDGGELFF	TGCAGCGTTCTCCTACGGGGCAAAGATGGCGGGGAGCTGTTTTTT
TRBV28	medium-sized	TRBD1	TRBJ1-2	CASTPGDRGPYGYGYTF	TGTGCCAGCACCCCCGGGGACAGGGGACCCTACGGCTATGGCTACACCTTC
TRBV15	.	TRBD1	TRBJ2-1	CATSRDRDPVNEQFF	TGTGCCACCAGCAGGGACAGGGACCCTGTCAATGAGCAGTTCTTC
TRBV27	.	.	TRBJ2-7	CASSLSMGELTYEQYF	TGTGCCAGCAGTTTATCGATGGGGGAGTTAACCTACGAGCAGTACTTC
TRBV6-5	.	.	TRBJ1-1	CASSYGLGGVEAFF	TGTGCCAGCAGTTACGGGCTAGGCGGGGTCGAAGCTTTCTTT
TRBV29-1	once	.	TRBJ1-1	CSVDGRLTPEGNTEAFF	TGCAGCGTTGACGGTCGGTTGACCCCCGAGGGTAACACTGAAGCTTTCTTT
TRBV27	.	.	TRBJ2-1	CASSLRVRSTYNEQFF	TGTGCCAGCAGTTTACGCGTCAGGTCTACCTACAATGAGCAGTTCTTC
TRBV6-5	.	TRBD1	TRBJ2-7	CASSYSYQGAYEQYF	TGTGCCAGCAGTTACTCGTACCAGGGGGCCTACGAGCAGTACTTC
TRBV28	.	.	TRBJ1-1	CASRDGTGTTNTEAFF	TGTGCCAGCAGGGATGGCACCGGGACGACGAACACTGAAGCTTTCTTT
TRBV5-2	few	.	TRBJ1-2	CASSQDPPDLDYGYTF	TGCGCCAGCAGCCAAGATCCCCCAGACTTGGACTATGGCTACACCTTC
TRBV7-9	.	.	TRBJ1-5	CASSLSGYGQPQHF	TGTGCCAGCAGCTTATCAGGGTACGGTCAGCCCCAGCATTTT
TRBV28	.	TRBD2	TRBJ2-1	CASSLSRGAMEQFF	TGTGCCAGCAGTTTATCGCGGGGGGCTATGGAGCAGTTCTTC
TRBV27	.	.	TRBJ2-7	CASSLSEGTVSYEQYF	TGTGCCAGCAGTTTATCGGAGGGGACTGTATCCTACGAGCAGTACTTC